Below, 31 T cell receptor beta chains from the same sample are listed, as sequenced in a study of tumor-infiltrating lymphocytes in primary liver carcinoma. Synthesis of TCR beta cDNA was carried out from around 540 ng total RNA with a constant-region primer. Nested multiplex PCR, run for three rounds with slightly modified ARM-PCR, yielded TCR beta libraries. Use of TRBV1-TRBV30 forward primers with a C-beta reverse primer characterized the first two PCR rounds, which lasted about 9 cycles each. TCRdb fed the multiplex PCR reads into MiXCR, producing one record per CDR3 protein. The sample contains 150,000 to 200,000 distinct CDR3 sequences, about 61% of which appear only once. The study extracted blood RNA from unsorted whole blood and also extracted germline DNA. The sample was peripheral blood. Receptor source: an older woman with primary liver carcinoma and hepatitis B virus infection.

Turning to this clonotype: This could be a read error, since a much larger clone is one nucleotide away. The DNA for the CDR3 is TGTGCCAGCGGAACCTGGTCCTACAATGAGCAGTTCTTC. Translated, it gives CASGTWSYNEQFF. This chain connects TRBV28 to TRBJ2-1, with D unresolved. The CDR3 runs to 13 residues. From germline, CDR1 is MDHEN and CDR2 SYDVKM. The V end lost 8 bases, the J end lost 1 base, and 9 bases lay between the germline ends.

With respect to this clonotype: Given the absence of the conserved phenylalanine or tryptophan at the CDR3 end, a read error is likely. The CDR3, as DNA: TGTGCCAGCAGCACGGGACAGGGGGCTCTACACACTGAAGCTTTCATT. Protein sequence: CASSTGQGALHTEAFI. The V and J genes are TRBV11-2 and TRBJ1-1, with 12 positions matching TRBD1. The CDR3 has 16 amino acids. After removal of 5 bases from V and 3 bases from J, the junction contained 7 bases not matched to a gene. Germline V gives CDR1 SGHAT, CDR2 FQNNGV.

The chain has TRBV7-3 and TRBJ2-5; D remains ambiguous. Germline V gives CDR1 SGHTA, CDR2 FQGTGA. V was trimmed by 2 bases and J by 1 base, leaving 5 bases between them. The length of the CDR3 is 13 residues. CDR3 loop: CASSLLSQETQYF. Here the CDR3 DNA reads TGTGCCAGCAGCTTACTATCCCAAGAGACCCAGTACTTC.

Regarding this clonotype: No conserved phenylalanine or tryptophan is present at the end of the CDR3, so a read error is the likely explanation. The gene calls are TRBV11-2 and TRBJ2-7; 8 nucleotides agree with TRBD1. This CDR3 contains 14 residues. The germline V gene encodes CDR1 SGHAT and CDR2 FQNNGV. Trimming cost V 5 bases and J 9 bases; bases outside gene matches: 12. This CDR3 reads CASSLTGTGLMQYL. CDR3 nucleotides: TGTGCCAGCAGCCTGACCGGGACAGGCTTGATGCAGTACCTC.

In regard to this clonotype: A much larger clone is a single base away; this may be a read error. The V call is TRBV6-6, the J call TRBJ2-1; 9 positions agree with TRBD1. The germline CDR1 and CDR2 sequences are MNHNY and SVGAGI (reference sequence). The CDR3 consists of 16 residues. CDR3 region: CVSSYLVTGGRNEQFF. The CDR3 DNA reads TGTGTCAGCAGTTACTTAGTGACAGGGGGACGCAATGAGCAGTTCTTC.

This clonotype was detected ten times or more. CDR3 protein: CASTNERRGSYEQYF. DNA of the CDR3: TGTGCCAGCACAAACGAGAGGAGGGGATCCTACGAGCAGTACTTC. This chain links TRBV6-1 with TRBJ2-7, with D possibly TRBD2 on 6 matching bases. The CDR3 is 15 residues long. The V and J ends lost 7 bases and 1 base respectively, with 17 bases between them. CDR1 and CDR2 (germline): MNHNS, SASEGT.

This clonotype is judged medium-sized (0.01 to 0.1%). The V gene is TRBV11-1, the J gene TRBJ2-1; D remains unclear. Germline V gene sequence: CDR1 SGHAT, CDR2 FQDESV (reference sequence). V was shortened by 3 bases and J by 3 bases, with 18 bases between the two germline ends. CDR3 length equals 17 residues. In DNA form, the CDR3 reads TGTGCCAGCAGCTTTGGGGTCCAAGCTTCGCACTACAATGAGCAGTTCTTC. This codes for CASSFGVQASHYNEQFF.

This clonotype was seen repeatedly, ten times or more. CDR3 amino acids: CSVASSGETQYF. The CDR3 nucleotides read TGCAGCGTTGCGAGTAGCGGCGAGACCCAGTACTTC. This chain links TRBV29-1 with TRBJ2-5, with TRBD2 as a possible D gene (6 bases). Germline assignment: CDR1 SQVTM and CDR2 ANQGSEA. Trimming took off 4 bases at V and 5 bases at J, with 11 bases between the two ends. The CDR3 runs 12 residues. The entire variable domain, with the rest obtained from reference TRBV29-1 and TRBJ2-5, is as follows: SAVISQKPSRDICQRGTSLTIQCQVDSQVTMMFWYRQQPGQSLTLIATANQGSEATYESGFVIDKFPISRPNLTFSTLTVSNMSPEDSSIYLCSVASSGETQYFGPGTRLLVL.

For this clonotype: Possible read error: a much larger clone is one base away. The CDR3 sequence: CVSSRGTRTYEQYF. The CDR3 DNA reads TGTGTCAGCAGCCGCGGGACACGTACCTACGAGCAGTACTTC. The chain links TRBV6-6 to TRBJ2-7; either TRBD1 or TRBD2 may supply D (6 bases each). CDR1 is MNHNY, CDR2 SVGAGI, per germline (reference sequence). CDR3 length: 14 amino acids.

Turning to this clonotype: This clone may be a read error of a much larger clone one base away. CDR3: CACRGSTGELFF. The CDR3 DNA reads TGTGCCTGCAGGGGAAGCACCGGGGAGCTGTTTTTT. V usage is TRBV6-1 and J usage is TRBJ2-2; tentatively, D is TRBD1 (6 bases). The CDR3 is 12 amino acids. Germline CDR1 and CDR2: MNHNS and SASEGT.

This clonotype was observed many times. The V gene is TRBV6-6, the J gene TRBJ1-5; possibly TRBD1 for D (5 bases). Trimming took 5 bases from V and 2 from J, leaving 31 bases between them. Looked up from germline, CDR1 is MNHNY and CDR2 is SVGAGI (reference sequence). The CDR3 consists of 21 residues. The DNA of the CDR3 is TGTGCCAGCAGTCGGCGGGCGCTCGGGGCAGGAGGGCCCCTACGCAATCAGCCCCAGCATTTT. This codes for CASSRRALGAGGPLRNQPQHF.

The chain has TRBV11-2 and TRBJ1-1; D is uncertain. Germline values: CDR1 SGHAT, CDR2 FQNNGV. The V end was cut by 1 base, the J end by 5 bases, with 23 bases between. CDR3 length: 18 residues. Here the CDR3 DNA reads TGTGCCAGCAGCTTAGTCCTCCAGGTATGGGCTGGAGGGACTGAAGCTTTCTTT. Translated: CASSLVLQVWAGGTEAFF.

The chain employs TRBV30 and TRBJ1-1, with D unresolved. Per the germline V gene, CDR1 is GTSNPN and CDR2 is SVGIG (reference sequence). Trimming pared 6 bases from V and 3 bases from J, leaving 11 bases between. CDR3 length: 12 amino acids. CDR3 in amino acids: CACLRAYTEAFF. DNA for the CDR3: TGTGCCTGCCTTCGGGCCTACACTGAAGCTTTCTTT.

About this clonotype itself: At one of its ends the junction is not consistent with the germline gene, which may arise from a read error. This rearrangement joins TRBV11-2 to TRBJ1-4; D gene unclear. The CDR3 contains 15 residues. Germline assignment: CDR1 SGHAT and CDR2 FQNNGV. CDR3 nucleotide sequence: TGTGCCAACAGCCCGAAGCACGCAACTAATGAAAAACTGTTTTTT. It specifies CANSPKHATNEKLFF.

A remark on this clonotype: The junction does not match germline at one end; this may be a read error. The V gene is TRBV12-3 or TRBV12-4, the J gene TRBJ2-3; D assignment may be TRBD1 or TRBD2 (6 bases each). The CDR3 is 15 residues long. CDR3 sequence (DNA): TGTGCCGGCAGTTTTTTGGGGGGCCTCACAGATACGCAGTATTTT. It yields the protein CAGSFLGGLTDTQYF.

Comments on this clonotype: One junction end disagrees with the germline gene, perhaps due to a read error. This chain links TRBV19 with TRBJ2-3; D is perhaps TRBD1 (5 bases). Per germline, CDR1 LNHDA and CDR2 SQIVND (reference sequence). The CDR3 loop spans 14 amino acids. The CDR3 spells CACSHSGATDTQYF. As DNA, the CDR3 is TGTGCCTGTAGTCACAGTGGGGCCACAGATACGCAGTATTTT.

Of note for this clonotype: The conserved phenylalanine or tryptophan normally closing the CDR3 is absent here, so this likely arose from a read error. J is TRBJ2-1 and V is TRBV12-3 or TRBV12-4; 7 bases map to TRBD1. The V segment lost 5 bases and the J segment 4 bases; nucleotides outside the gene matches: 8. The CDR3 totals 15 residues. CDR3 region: CASSPWDRHYNEQFL. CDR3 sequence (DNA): TGTGCCAGCAGTCCCTGGGACAGACATTACAATGAGCAGTTCCTC.

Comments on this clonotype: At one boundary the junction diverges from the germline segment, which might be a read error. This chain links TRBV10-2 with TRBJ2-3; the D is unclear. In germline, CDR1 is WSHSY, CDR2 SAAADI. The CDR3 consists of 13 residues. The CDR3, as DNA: TGCGCCAGCAGTGAACGAAGCACAGATACACAGTATTTT. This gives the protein CASSERSTDTQYF.

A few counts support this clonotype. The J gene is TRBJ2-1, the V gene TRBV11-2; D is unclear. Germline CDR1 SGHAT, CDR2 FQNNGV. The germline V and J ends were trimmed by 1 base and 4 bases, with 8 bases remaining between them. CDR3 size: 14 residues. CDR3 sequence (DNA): TGTGCCAGCAGCTTAGGAATAGGGTACAATGAGCAGTTCTTC. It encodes CASSLGIGYNEQFF.

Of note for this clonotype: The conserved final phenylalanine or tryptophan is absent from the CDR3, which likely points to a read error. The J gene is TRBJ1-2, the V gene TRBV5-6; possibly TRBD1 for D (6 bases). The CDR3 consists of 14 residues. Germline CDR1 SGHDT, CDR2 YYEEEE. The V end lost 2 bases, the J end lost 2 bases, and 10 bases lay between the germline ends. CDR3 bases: TGTGCCAGCAGCTTCTTCGGACAGAACTATGGCTACACCATC. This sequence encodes CASSFFGQNYGYTI.

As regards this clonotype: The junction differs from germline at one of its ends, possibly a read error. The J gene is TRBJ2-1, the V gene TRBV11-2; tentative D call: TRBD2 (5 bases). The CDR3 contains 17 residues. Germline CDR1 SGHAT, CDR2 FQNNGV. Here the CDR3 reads CASMPLSLSSWSYEHFF. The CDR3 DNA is TGTGCCAGCATGCCCTTATCCCTATCTAGCTGGAGCTATGAGCATTTCTTC.

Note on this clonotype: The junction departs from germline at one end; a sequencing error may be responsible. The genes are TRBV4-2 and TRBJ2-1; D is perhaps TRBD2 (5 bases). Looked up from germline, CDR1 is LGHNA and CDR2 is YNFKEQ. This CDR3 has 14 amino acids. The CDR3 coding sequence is TGTGTCAGCAGCCAAGTCTCATCGGGGTATGAGCAGTTCTTC. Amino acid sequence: CVSSQVSSGYEQFF.

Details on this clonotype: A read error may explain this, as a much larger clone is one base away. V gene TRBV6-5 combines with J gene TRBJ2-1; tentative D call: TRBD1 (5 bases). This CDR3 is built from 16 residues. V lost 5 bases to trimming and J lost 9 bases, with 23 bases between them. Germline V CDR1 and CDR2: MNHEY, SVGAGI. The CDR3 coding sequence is TGTGCCAGCAGTCCAGGGTTTGGCTCCGATTATGCTGAGCAGTTCTTC. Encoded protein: CASSPGFGSDYAEQFF.

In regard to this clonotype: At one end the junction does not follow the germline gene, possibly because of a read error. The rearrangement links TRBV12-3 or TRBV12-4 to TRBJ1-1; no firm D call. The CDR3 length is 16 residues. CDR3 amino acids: CTSSSRGPPMNTEAFF. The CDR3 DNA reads TGTACCAGTAGTTCGCGGGGTCCTCCCATGAACACTGAAGCTTTCTTT.

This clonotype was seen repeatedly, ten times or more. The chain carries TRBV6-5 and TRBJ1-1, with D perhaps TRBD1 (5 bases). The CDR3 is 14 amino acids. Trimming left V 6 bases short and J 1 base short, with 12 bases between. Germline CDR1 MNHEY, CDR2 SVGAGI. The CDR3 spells CASRKQDQNTEAFF. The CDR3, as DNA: TGTGCCAGCAGGAAACAGGACCAGAACACTGAAGCTTTCTTT.

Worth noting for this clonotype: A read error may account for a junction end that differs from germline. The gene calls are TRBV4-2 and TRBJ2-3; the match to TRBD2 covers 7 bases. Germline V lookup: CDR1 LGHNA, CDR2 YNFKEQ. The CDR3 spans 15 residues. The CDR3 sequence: CVSSQRAGDTDKQYF. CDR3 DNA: TGTGTCAGCAGCCAAAGGGCGGGAGACACAGATAAGCAGTATTTT.

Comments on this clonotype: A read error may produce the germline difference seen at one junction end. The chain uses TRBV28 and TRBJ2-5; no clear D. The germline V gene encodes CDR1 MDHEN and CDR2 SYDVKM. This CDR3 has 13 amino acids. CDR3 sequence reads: CAISLPSRETEYF. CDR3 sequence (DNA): TGTGCCATCAGTTTACCGTCCCGAGAGACCGAGTACTTC.

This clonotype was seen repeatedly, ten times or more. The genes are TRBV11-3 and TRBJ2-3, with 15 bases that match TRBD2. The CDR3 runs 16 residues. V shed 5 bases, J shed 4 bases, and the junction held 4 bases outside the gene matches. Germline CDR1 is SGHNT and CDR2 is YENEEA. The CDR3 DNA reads TGTGCCAGCAGCCAACGGACTAGCGGGAGGGCAGATACGCAGTATTTT. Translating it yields CASSQRTSGRADTQYF. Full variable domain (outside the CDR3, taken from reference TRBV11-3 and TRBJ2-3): EAGVVQSPRYKIIEKKQPVAFWCNPISGHNTLYWYLQNLGQGPELLIRYENEEAVDDSQLPKDRFSAERLKGVDSTLKIQPAELGDSAVYLCASSQRTSGRADTQYFGPGTRLTVL.

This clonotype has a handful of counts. This CDR3 reads CASSPTGRRKSPLHF. The CDR3, as DNA: TGTGCCAGCAGTCCGACCGGGAGGAGGAAATCACCCCTCCACTTT. The chain joins TRBV28 to TRBJ1-6, with D uncertain. This CDR3 region has 15 residues. V dropped 5 bases and J dropped 10 bases, with 18 bases sitting between them. Germline CDR1 and CDR2: MDHEN and SYDVKM. Drawing the rest from reference TRBV28 and TRBJ1-6, the complete variable domain is DVKVTQSSRYLVKRTGEKVFLECVQDMDHENMFWYRQDPGLGLRLIYFSYDVKMKEKGDIPEGYSVSREKKERFSLILESASTNQTSMYLCASSPTGRRKSPLHFGNGTRLTVT.

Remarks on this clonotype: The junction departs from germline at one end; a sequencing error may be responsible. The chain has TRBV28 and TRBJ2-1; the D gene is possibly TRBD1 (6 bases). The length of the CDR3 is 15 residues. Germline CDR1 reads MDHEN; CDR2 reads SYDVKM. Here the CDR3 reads CASSYVRGIRNDQFF. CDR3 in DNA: TGTGCCAGCAGTTATGTCAGGGGAATTAGGAATGATCAGTTCTTC.

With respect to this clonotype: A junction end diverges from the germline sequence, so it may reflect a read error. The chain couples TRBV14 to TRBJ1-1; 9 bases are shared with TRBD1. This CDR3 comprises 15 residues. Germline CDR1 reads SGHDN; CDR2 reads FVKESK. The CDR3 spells CANSPTGTGRLEAFF. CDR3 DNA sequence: TGTGCCAACAGCCCCACCGGGACAGGGAGGTTGGAAGCTTTCTTT.